This T cell receptor beta chain was sequenced in a study of control samples from healthy donors and cancer patients. Sequencing was performed with immunoSEQ multiplex PCR; in TCRdb, only in-frame clones are kept and a portion is missing. This sample carries fewer than 40,000 clones, approximately 94% of them seen once, and the ten largest clones take 5% to 8%. The junction had 8 bases not matched to a gene; V was cut back by 0 bases and J by 2 bases. CDR1 and CDR2 from the germline V gene are MNHEY and SVGEGT. The CDR3 loop spans 17 amino acids. The gene calls are TRBV6-2 or TRBV6-3 and TRBJ2-5; 8 bases line up with TRBD1. The receptor comes from a man aged 55 to 70 in good health. The sequencing input was blood. The CDR3 here is CASSYSIGRGLQETQYF. CDR3 nucleotide sequence: TGTGCCAGCAGTTACTCGATCGGCAGGGGGCTACAAGAGACCCAGTACTTC.